A single sample is the source of the 7 T cell receptor beta chains below, sequenced in a study of control samples from healthy donors and cancer patients. Data came from immunoSEQ multiplex PCR; TCRdb stores just in-frame clones and leaves some out. Seen here are 100,000 or so clones, roughly 87% observed once, and the top ten hold over 15%. Material for sequencing was blood. All receptors come from a woman between 45 and 60 years old in good health.

This clone was counted a single time. This chain uses TRBV9 with TRBJ1-4; D is unresolved. Trimming removed 2 bases from V and 7 bases from J, with 12 bases in between. There are 14 residues in the CDR3. Per germline, CDR1 SGDLS and CDR2 YYNGEE. CDR3 in amino acids: CASSVSGAGEKLFF. The CDR3 nucleotides read TGTGCCAGCAGCGTTAGCGGAGCCGGTGAAAAACTGTTTTTT.

The CDR3 DNA is TGTGCCAGCAGTTTAGCGCGGGGGACAGGGTTGAACGTC. Translating it yields CASSLARGTGLNV. This chain connects TRBV12-3 or TRBV12-4 to TRBJ2-7; 9 nucleotides align to TRBD1. The CDR3 totals 13 residues.

The chain uses TRBV7-2 and TRBJ1-3, with D unresolved. The CDR3 length is 14 residues. V was trimmed by 4 bases and J by 2 bases, leaving 9 bases between them. Germline V CDR1 and CDR2: SGHTA, FQGNSA. CDR3 sequence: CASSYTATGNTIYF. The CDR3 region has the DNA TGTGCCAGCAGCTACACAGCCACTGGAAACACCATATATTTT.

This clone has ten or more counts. The DNA of the CDR3 is TGTGCCAGCATCAGACGGAACTTGGATGCTAACTATGGCTACACCTTC. It encodes CASIRRNLDANYGYTF. J is TRBJ1-2 and V is TRBV13; unclear D gene. Germline V gene sequence: CDR1 PRHDT, CDR2 FYEKMQ (reference sequence). The V end was cut by 7 bases, the J end by 0 bases, with 18 bases between. CDR3 length: 16 residues.

J is TRBJ1-4 and V is TRBV27; possibly TRBD1 for D (5 bases). The CDR3 totals 12 residues. Germline V gene lookup returns CDR1 MNHEY and CDR2 SMNVEV (reference sequence). V lost 6 bases, J lost 3 bases, and 5 bases lay in between. DNA of the CDR3: TGTGCCAGCAGGGGACCTAATGAAAAACTGTTTTTT. Protein product: CASRGPNEKLFF. The entire variable domain, with the rest obtained from reference TRBV27 and TRBJ1-4, is as follows: EAQVTQNPRYLITVTGKKLTVTCSQNMNHEYMSWYRQDPGLGLRQIYYSMNVEVTDKGDVPEGYKVSRKEKRNFPLILESPSPNQTSLYFCASRGPNEKLFFGSGTQLSVL.

The chain has TRBV14 and TRBJ1-1, with a tentative D call TRBD1 (5 bases). The CDR3 sequence is 21 residues long. Deletions cut 0 bases from V and 2 bases from J, with 28 bases between. In germline, CDR1 is SGHDN, CDR2 FVKESK. The CDR3 sequence: CASSQDRGEYVIPEPNTEAFF. CDR3 in DNA: TGTGCCAGCAGCCAAGATCGGGGGGAATATGTGATCCCCGAACCTAACACTGAAGCTTTCTTT.

On this clone itself: The sample holds other DNA sequences that translate to the same CDR3. The chain combines TRBV12-3 or TRBV12-4 with TRBJ2-7; D unclear. This CDR3 has 11 residues. V was shortened by 3 bases and J by 3 bases, with 3 bases between the two germline ends. The DNA for the CDR3 is TGTGCCAGCAGTTTGGGCTACGAGCAGTACGTC. This codes for CASSLGYEQYV.